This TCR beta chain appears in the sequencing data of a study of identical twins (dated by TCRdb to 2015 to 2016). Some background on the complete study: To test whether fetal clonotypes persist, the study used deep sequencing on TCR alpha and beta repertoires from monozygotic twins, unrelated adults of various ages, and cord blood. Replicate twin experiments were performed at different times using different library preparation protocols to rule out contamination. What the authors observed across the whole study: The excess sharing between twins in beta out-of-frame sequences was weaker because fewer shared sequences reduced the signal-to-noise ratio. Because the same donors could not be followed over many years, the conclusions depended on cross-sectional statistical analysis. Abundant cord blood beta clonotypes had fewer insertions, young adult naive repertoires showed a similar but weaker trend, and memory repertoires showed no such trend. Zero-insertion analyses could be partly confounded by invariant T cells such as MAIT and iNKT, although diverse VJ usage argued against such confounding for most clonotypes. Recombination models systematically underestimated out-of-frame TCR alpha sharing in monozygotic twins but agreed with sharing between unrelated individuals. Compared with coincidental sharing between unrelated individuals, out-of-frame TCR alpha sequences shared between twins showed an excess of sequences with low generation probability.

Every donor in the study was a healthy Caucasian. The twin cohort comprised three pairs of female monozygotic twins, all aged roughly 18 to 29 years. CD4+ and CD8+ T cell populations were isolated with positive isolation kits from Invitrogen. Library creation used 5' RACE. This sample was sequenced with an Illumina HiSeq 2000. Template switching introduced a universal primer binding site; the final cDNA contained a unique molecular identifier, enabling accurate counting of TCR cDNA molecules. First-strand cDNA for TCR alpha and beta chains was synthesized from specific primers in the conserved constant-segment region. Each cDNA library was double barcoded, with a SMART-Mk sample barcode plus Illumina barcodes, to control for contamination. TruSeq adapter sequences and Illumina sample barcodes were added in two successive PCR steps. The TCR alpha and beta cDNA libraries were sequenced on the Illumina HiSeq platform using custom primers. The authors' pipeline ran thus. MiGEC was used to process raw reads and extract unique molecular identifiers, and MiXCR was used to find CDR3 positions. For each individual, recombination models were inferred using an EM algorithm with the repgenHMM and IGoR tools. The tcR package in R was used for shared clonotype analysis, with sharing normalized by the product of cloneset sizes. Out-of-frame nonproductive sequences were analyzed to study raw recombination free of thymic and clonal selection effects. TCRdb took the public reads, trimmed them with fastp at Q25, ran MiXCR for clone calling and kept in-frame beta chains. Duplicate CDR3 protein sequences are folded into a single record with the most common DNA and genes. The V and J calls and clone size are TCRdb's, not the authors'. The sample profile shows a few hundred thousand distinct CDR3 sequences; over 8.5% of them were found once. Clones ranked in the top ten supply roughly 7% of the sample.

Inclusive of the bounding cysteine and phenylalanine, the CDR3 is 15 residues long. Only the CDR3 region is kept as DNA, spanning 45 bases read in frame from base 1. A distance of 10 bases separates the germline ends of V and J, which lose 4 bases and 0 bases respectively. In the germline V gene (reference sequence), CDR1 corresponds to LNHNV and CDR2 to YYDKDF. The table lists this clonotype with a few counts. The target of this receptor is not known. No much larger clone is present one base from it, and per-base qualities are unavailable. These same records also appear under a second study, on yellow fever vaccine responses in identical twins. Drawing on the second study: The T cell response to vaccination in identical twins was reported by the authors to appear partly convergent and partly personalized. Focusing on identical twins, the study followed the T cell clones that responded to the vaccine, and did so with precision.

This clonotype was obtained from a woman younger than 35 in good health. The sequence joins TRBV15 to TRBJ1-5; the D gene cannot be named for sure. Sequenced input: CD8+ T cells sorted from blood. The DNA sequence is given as TGTGCCACCAGCACGGGCAGAGATAGCAATCAGCCCCAGCATTTT. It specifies CATSTGRDSNQPQHF.